This note documents a single T cell receptor beta chain sequence. Germline CDR1 is SGHRS and CDR2 is YFSETQ. The CDR3 extends over 16 amino acids. Around 9 milliliters of peripheral blood were drawn from each donor into EDTA-treated tubes. RNA extraction gave at least 6 micrograms of total RNA per sample. These data originate in a study of blood T cells in healthy people across ages. The second PCR ran roughly 7 to 11 cycles with a sample-barcoded 5' primer and J-beta primers. TCRdb reprocessed the 5' RACE reads with MiXCR, giving one entry per CDR3 protein. The table lists about 1.8 million distinct CDR3 sequences, around half of them singletons, with 2.1% in the top ten.

The clonotype originates from a woman between 40 and 55 years old in good health. This chain links TRBV5-1 with TRBJ2-7; tentative D call: TRBD2 (6 bases). The DNA end is a closer match to TRBJ2-5, so the J assignment may be wrong. The source material was blood. The CDR3 sequence: CASSARDGTLRGTQYF. For the CDR3, the DNA is TGCGCCAGCAGCGCCCGCGACGGGACTCTCAGAGGGACCCAGTACTTC.